Below are 18 T cell receptor beta chains sequenced from a single sample in a study of neurological immune-mediated disorders. Using its own MiXCR run on the 5' RACE reads, TCRdb lists one record per CDR3 protein. The sample lists about 70,000 distinct CDR3 sequences, 2.5% to 4% occurring once. Input material: PBMCs. The receptors shown here come from a woman between 50 and 59 years old with multiple sclerosis.

There are many counts of this clonotype. V and J are TRBV28 and TRBJ2-3, with a weak D call TRBD2 (6 bases). V dropped 5 bases and J dropped 0 bases, with 6 bases sitting between them. Germline CDR1 and CDR2: MDHEN and SYDVKM. This CDR3 has 13 residues. This CDR3 reads CASSGGSTDTQYF. The CDR3 region has the DNA TGTGCCAGCAGTGGGGGGAGCACAGATACGCAGTATTTT.

This clonotype was detected many times. The chain uses TRBV20-1 and TRBJ2-3; 10 nucleotides line up with TRBD1. In germline, CDR1 is DFQATT, CDR2 SNEGSKA (reference sequence). The CDR3 extends over 14 amino acids. V trimming: 2 bases; J trimming: 5 bases; junction bases outside the gene matches: 4. The CDR3 nucleotides are TGCAGTGCTAGAAGGGACAGGGGCGTAGATACGCAGTATTTT. Its protein is CSARRDRGVDTQYF.

This clonotype has a handful of counts. This may be a read error, as it is one base from a much larger clone. This chain links TRBV6-6 with TRBJ2-7; 7 nucleotides line up with TRBD2. CDR3 length: 16 residues. Germline-derived CDR1 and CDR2 are MNHNY and SVGAGI (reference sequence). The V segment lost 1 base and the J segment 0 bases; nucleotides outside the gene matches: 6. Here the CDR3 DNA reads TGTGCCAGCAGTTACTACCCGGGGGGTATCTCCTACGAGCAGTACTTC. Encoded protein: CASSYYPGGISYEQYF.

This clonotype occurred many times. This chain uses TRBV20-1 with TRBJ1-6, with D uncertain. The germline V and J ends were trimmed by 5 bases and 2 bases, with 7 bases remaining between them. This CDR3 has 13 amino acids. Germline V gene lookup returns CDR1 DFQATT and CDR2 SNEGSKA (reference sequence). The CDR3 protein is CSAHPPYNSPLHF. CDR3 DNA sequence: TGCAGTGCTCACCCCCCCTATAATTCACCCCTCCACTTT.

This clonotype occurred many times. V gene TRBV7-2 combines with J gene TRBJ2-1, with 8 bases identical to TRBD2. The germline V gene encodes CDR1 SGHTA and CDR2 FQGNSA. This CDR3 has 15 amino acids. Trimming removed 2 bases from V and 8 bases from J; junction bases left unmatched: 8. The CDR3 spells CASSLLGSGRHEQFF. For the CDR3, the DNA is TGTGCCAGCAGCTTATTAGGCAGCGGGAGACATGAGCAGTTCTTC. The full variable domain, completed using reference TRBV7-2 and TRBJ2-1, is GAGVSQSPSNKVTEKGKDVELRCDPISGHTALYWYRQSLGQGLEFLIYFQGNSAPDKSGLPSDRFSAERTGGSVSTLTIQRTQQEDSAVYLCASSLLGSGRHEQFFGPGTRLTVL.

This clonotype was observed many times. This sequence joins TRBV7-2 and TRBJ2-1; a weak D match, TRBD1 (5 bases). Per the germline V gene, CDR1 is SGHTA and CDR2 is FQGNSA. Trimming pared 1 base from V and 10 bases from J, leaving 5 bases between. The CDR3 runs 11 residues. The CDR3 here is CASSLGQEQFF. DNA of the CDR3: TGTGCCAGCAGCTTAGGACAGGAGCAGTTCTTC. The full variable domain, completed using reference TRBV7-2 and TRBJ2-1, is GAGVSQSPSNKVTEKGKDVELRCDPISGHTALYWYRQSLGQGLEFLIYFQGNSAPDKSGLPSDRFSAERTGGSVSTLTIQRTQQEDSAVYLCASSLGQEQFFGPGTRLTVL.

This clonotype was recorded at least ten times. This chain links TRBV6-5 with TRBJ1-6, with D unresolved. V was clipped by 2 bases and J by 7 bases, with 9 bases between them. The CDR3 loop spans 14 amino acids. Germline CDR1 is MNHEY and CDR2 is SVGAGI. DNA for the CDR3: TGTGCCAGCAGTTACAGGGAGACAAATTCACCCCTCCACTTT. It encodes CASSYRETNSPLHF.

This clonotype was seen repeatedly, ten times or more. This rearrangement joins TRBV7-2 to TRBJ1-2; 9 bases map to TRBD1. This CDR3 is built from 15 residues. The J segment lost 8 bases and the V segment lost 1 base, leaving 8 bases of the junction unmatched. The V gene's germline CDR1 is SGHTA and CDR2 FQGNSA. The CDR3 coding sequence is TGTGCCAGCAGCTTAGGTCCGGGACAGGGTTTCGGCTACACCTTC. This translates into CASSLGPGQGFGYTF.

This clonotype was seen repeatedly, ten times or more. V gene TRBV6-2 or TRBV6-3 combines with J gene TRBJ2-7, with D unresolved. Germline CDR1 is MNHEY and CDR2 is SVGEGT. Between the trimmed V and J ends, which lost 6 bases and 6 bases, there was a span of 12 bases. The length of the CDR3 is 12 residues. CDR3 DNA sequence: TGTGCCAGCAGCGGCCCGGTGGGCGAGCAGTACTTC. The encoded protein is CASSGPVGEQYF.

This clonotype was seen more than once but under ten times. This chain uses TRBV12-3 or TRBV12-4 with TRBJ2-5; possible D gene TRBD1, 6 bases. V gave up 3 bases and J gave up 7 bases, with 15 bases separating them. The CDR3 extends over 14 amino acids. The CDR3, as DNA: TGTGCCAGCAGTTTTGGAGCAGGGGTCGGGACCCAGTACTTC. Translation gives CASSFGAGVGTQYF.

This clonotype has ten or more counts. The gene calls are TRBV20-1 and TRBJ1-6, with a possible D match to TRBD1 (5 bases). CDR1 is DFQATT and CDR2 is SNEGSKA in the germline V gene (reference sequence). This CDR3 has 14 residues. Trimming took 6 bases from V and 13 from J, leaving 22 bases between them. This chain's CDR3 is CSAPIGTAPSPLHF. The CDR3 DNA follows: TGCAGTGCCCCGATCGGGACGGCACCCTCTCCCCTCCACTTT.

This clonotype has at least ten counts. This chain links TRBV6-5 with TRBJ2-7, with 10 bases identical to TRBD1. The CDR3 runs 14 residues. Germline-derived CDR1 and CDR2 are MNHEY and SVGAGI. Germline trimming cut 10 bases from V and 6 bases from J; bases unmatched to any gene: 12. The CDR3 bases are TGTGCCACCCCGGAGGACAGGGGGAATATCGAGCAGTACTTC. Protein: CATPEDRGNIEQYF.

This clonotype occurred many times. The chain uses TRBV20-1 and TRBJ1-5; D remains unclear. V lost 1 base, J lost 3 bases, and 10 bases lay in between. The CDR3 extends over 14 amino acids. Germline lookup yields CDR1 DFQATT and CDR2 SNEGSKA (reference sequence). The CDR3 DNA is TGCAGTGCTAGAGTCCTAGCCCTCAATCAGCCCCAGCATTTT. This gives the protein CSARVLALNQPQHF.

In this sample, this clonotype turned up many times. This chain connects TRBV7-9 to TRBJ2-3, with TRBD2 identical over 10 bases. The germline V gene has CDR1 SEHNR and CDR2 FQNEAQ (reference sequence). Trimming took 4 bases from V and 0 from J; bases not matched to a gene: 7. The CDR3 extends over 17 amino acids. CDR3 loop: CASSSPTSGDSTDTQYF. DNA of the CDR3: TGTGCCAGCAGCTCGCCTACTAGCGGGGATAGCACAGATACGCAGTATTTT.

This clonotype came up many times. The chain recombines TRBV6-2 or TRBV6-3 with TRBJ2-2; D gene ambiguous. Trimming removed 4 bases at V and 7 bases at J, with 13 bases between. Germline V gives CDR1 MNHEY, CDR2 SVGEGT. The length of the CDR3 is 14 residues. CDR3 DNA sequence: TGTGCCAGCAGTTTCGGCAGGATCGGCGGGGAGCTGTTTTTT. Protein: CASSFGRIGGELFF.

This clonotype came up many times. The chain uses TRBV7-2 and TRBJ1-1; D perhaps matches TRBD1 (6 bases). The CDR3 covers 15 residues. Germline CDR1 and CDR2: SGHTA and FQGNSA. V was pared by 5 bases and J by 3 bases, with 16 bases between. CDR3 coding DNA: TGTGCCAGCAGCCCGCAAATGGGGGCGTACACTGAAGCTTTCTTT. This encodes CASSPQMGAYTEAFF.

This clonotype has a count of ten or more. V and J are TRBV6-2 or TRBV6-3 and TRBJ1-6; D is unclear. CDR1 and CDR2 (germline): MNHEY, SVGEGT. The germline V and J ends were trimmed by 6 bases and 2 bases, with 8 bases remaining between them. The CDR3 totals 14 residues. The CDR3 protein is CASRQSAYNSPLHF. DNA of the CDR3: TGTGCCAGCAGACAATCCGCCTATAATTCACCCCTCCACTTT.

This clonotype was seen ten or more times. This chain uses TRBV20-1 with TRBJ2-1; 9 positions agree with TRBD2. The J segment lost 0 bases and the V segment lost 0 bases, leaving 9 bases of the junction unmatched. Germline V lookup: CDR1 DFQATT, CDR2 SNEGSKA (reference sequence). The CDR3 loop spans 18 amino acids. The CDR3 is CSARDASGNSVSYNEQFF. The CDR3 DNA sequence: TGCAGTGCTAGAGATGCTAGCGGGAATTCGGTCTCCTACAATGAGCAGTTCTTC.